The 23 T cell receptor beta chains in this list originate from one sample, sequenced in a study (dated by TCRdb to the mid-2010s). The library was generated by RT-PCR. Sequenced using an Illumina MiSeq. Using fastp at Q25 and MiXCR, TCRdb reprocessed the public reads and kept productive beta chains. CDR3 protein duplicates are merged, each entry listing the most common genes and DNA. The sample records 550,000 to 750,000 distinct CDR3 sequences, approximately 14% of which are singletons. The top ten clones comprise around 3.3% of the sample. The sequencing sample was made of memory CD4+ T cells from blood. The receptors were gathered from a female donor in good health, serving as a healthy control.

In this sample, this clonotype turned up many times. The rearrangement joins TRBV7-2 to TRBJ2-1, with 12 positions matching TRBD2. This CDR3 region has 18 residues. V lost 5 bases to trimming and J lost 3 bases; unmatched junction nucleotides: 11. Germline V lookup: CDR1 SGHTA, CDR2 FQGNSA. The CDR3 DNA is TGTGCCAGCAGCCTAAGGTCAGCTAGCGGGGGGGGCTACAATGAGCAGTTCTTC. Protein product: CASSLRSASGGGYNEQFF.

This clonotype has only a few counts. The V and J genes are TRBV9 and TRBJ2-5; possibly TRBD1 for D (6 bases). Germline loops: CDR1 SGDLS, CDR2 YYNGEE. This CDR3 spans 13 amino acids. Trimming removed 4 bases at V and 5 bases at J, with 12 bases between. CDR3 protein: CASSITGWETQYF. The CDR3 DNA follows: TGTGCCAGCAGCATTACAGGGTGGGAGACCCAGTACTTC.

The rearrangement uses TRBV28 and TRBJ1-5, with D perhaps matching TRBD1 (6 bases). Germline CDR1 reads MDHEN; CDR2 reads SYDVKM. The CDR3 totals 14 residues. Trimming shortened V by 4 bases and J by 11 bases, and 18 bases separated the two germline ends. CDR3 amino acids: CASSSQGTFMAQHF. As DNA, the CDR3 is TGTGCCAGCAGTTCACAGGGTACCTTCATGGCCCAGCATTTT.

This clonotype was seen a few times. The rearrangement uses TRBV7-3 and TRBJ1-6; 8 bases are shared with TRBD1. This CDR3 is built from 14 residues. The J segment lost 9 bases and the V segment lost 3 bases, leaving 4 bases of the junction unmatched. Per germline, CDR1 SGHTA and CDR2 FQGTGA. CDR3 amino acids: CASSFGQGVSPLHF. For the CDR3, the DNA is TGTGCCAGCAGCTTCGGACAGGGAGTTTCACCCCTCCACTTT. The full variable domain, its missing parts supplied by reference TRBV7-3 and TRBJ1-6, is GAGVSQTPSNKVTEKGKYVELRCDPISGHTALYWYRQSLGQGPEFLIYFQGTGAADDSGLPNDRFFAVRPEGSVSTLKIQRTERGDSAVYLCASSFGQGVSPLHFGNGTRLTVT.

The sample holds a few counts of this clonotype. The chain combines TRBV7-2 with TRBJ1-1; no definite D call. Germline V gives CDR1 SGHTA, CDR2 FQGNSA. V was clipped by 5 bases and J by 4 bases, with 14 bases between them. The CDR3 length is 14 residues. CDR3 sequence reads: CASSTQPRGTEAFF. CDR3 nucleotide sequence: TGTGCCAGCAGCACACAACCCCGAGGCACTGAAGCTTTCTTT.

This clonotype was detected many times. The chain joins TRBV7-2 to TRBJ1-3, with TRBD1 matching 9 bases. J lost 3 bases, V lost 6 bases, and 6 bases had no gene match. Germline CDR1 is SGHTA and CDR2 is FQGNSA. The CDR3 is 15 residues long. CDR3 residues: CASRRGQGFGNTIYF. The CDR3 DNA is TGTGCCAGCAGACGCGGACAGGGGTTTGGAAACACCATATATTTT.

This clonotype was counted a few times. The chain carries TRBV27 and TRBJ2-7; 11 bases are shared with TRBD1. J was trimmed by 5 bases and V by 5 bases; bases with no gene match: 5. CDR3 size: 14 residues. Germline V gives CDR1 MNHEY, CDR2 SMNVEV (reference sequence). The CDR3 DNA follows: TGTGCCAGCAGTCTAGAGGGACAGGGGGACGAGCAGTACTTC. It codes for CASSLEGQGDEQYF.

This rearrangement joins TRBV25-1 to TRBJ2-3, with 9 bases lining up with TRBD1. From germline, CDR1 is MGHDK and CDR2 SYGVNS. This CDR3 has 17 amino acids. V lost 0 bases and J lost 2; bases outside the gene matches: 6. Here the CDR3 reads CASSEYMGQGPTDTQYF. CDR3 bases: TGTGCCAGCAGTGAATATATGGGACAGGGACCCACAGATACGCAGTATTTT. The full variable domain, its missing parts supplied by reference TRBV25-1 and TRBJ2-3, is EADIYQTPRYLVIGTGKKITLECSQTMGHDKMYWYQQDPGMELHLIHYSYGVNSTEKGDLSSESTVSRIRTEHFPLTLESARPSHTSQYLCASSEYMGQGPTDTQYFGPGTRLTVL.

The rearrangement joins TRBV5-6 to TRBJ1-2, with TRBD1 matching over 7 bases. Germline V gives CDR1 SGHDT, CDR2 YYEEEE. This CDR3 region has 15 residues. After removal of 5 bases from V and 4 bases from J, the junction contained 11 bases not matched to a gene. CDR3 loop: CASSHRRTGVYGYTF. For the CDR3, the DNA is TGTGCCAGCAGTCATCGTAGGACAGGCGTCTATGGCTACACCTTC. Variable domain in full (rest from reference TRBV5-6 and TRBJ1-2): DAGVTQSPTHLIKTRGQQVTLRCSPKSGHDTVSWYQQALGQGPQFIFQYYEEEERQRGNFPDRFSGHQFPNYSSELNVNALLLGDSALYLCASSHRRTGVYGYTFGSGTRLTVV.

This CDR3 reads CASRGRQGWLLFKTQYF. The CDR3 DNA reads as TGTGCCAGCCGCGGGAGGCAGGGGTGGCTCCTATTTAAGACCCAGTACTTC. This chain joins TRBV21-1 and TRBJ2-5; the table's D call, TRBD1, has no DNA check behind it. TRBV21-1 is noted as a pseudogene. This CDR3 has 17 amino acids.

This clonotype was detected ten times or more. V gene TRBV27 combines with J gene TRBJ2-2; 8 nucleotides line up with TRBD1. Germline values: CDR1 MNHEY, CDR2 SMNVEV (reference sequence). V shed 2 bases, J shed 1 base, and the junction held 0 bases outside the gene matches. The CDR3 runs 15 residues. Written as DNA, the CDR3 is TGTGCCAGCAGTTTAGGGACAGGGAACACCGGGGAGCTGTTTTTT. Translating it yields CASSLGTGNTGELFF.

In this sample, this clonotype turned up a few times. This chain uses TRBV7-8 with TRBJ1-5; 8 bases are a match to TRBD1. The J segment lost 0 bases and the V segment lost 5 bases, leaving 6 bases of the junction unmatched. This CDR3 region has 16 residues. From germline, CDR1 is SGHVS and CDR2 FQNEAQ. The CDR3 DNA follows: TGTGCCAGCAGCACGAAACAGGGGGTTAGCAATCAGCCCCAGCATTTT. Amino acids: CASSTKQGVSNQPQHF.

The table lists this clonotype with a few counts. The CDR3 loop is CASTNGVIGTEAFF. CDR3 nucleotide sequence: TGTGCCAGCACCAACGGAGTGATTGGGACTGAAGCTTTCTTT. The chain links TRBV7-9 to TRBJ1-1; D unresolved. Germline V CDR1 and CDR2: SEHNR, FQNEAQ (reference sequence). V lost 7 bases and J 5 bases, leaving 17 bases between the germline ends. This CDR3 has 14 amino acids.

This clonotype was picked up a small number of times. This chain uses TRBV29-1 with TRBJ2-7, with D perhaps given as TRBD1 or TRBD2 (6 bases each). Trimming removed 4 bases from V and 3 bases from J, with 13 bases in between. Per germline, CDR1 SQVTM and CDR2 ANQGSEA. CDR3 length equals 13 residues. CDR3 in DNA: TGCAGCGTTGGGAGGGGGGCGCTCTACGAGCAGTACTTC. Translating it yields CSVGRGALYEQYF.

This clonotype was counted between two and nine times. V and J are TRBV5-1 and TRBJ2-1, with 9 bases identical to TRBD2. This CDR3 is built from 16 residues. Germline CDR1 SGHRS, CDR2 YFSETQ. V shed 0 bases and J 8 bases; nucleotides not matched to a gene: 9. For the CDR3, the DNA is TGCGCCAGCAGCTTGGCGCCTAGCGGGACGTCAGATGAGCAGTTCTTC. Its translation: CASSLAPSGTSDEQFF.

This clonotype was counted a few times. The rearrangement uses TRBV29-1 and TRBJ1-1; tentatively, D is TRBD1 (6 bases). The CDR3 length is 13 residues. V was trimmed by 4 bases and J by 4 bases, leaving 13 bases between them. Germline CDR1 SQVTM, CDR2 ANQGSEA. CDR3 protein: CSVVGASFTEAFF. CDR3 in DNA: TGCAGCGTTGTGGGGGCGTCGTTCACTGAAGCTTTCTTT. Supplemented by reference TRBV29-1 and TRBJ1-1, the full variable domain reads SAVISQKPSRDICQRGTSLTIQCQVDSQVTMMFWYRQQPGQSLTLIATANQGSEATYESGFVIDKFPISRPNLTFSTLTVSNMSPEDSSIYLCSVVGASFTEAFFGQGTRLTVV.

This clonotype occurred a few times. The rearrangement uses TRBV7-9 and TRBJ2-5, with D possibly being TRBD1 or TRBD2 (5 bases each). This CDR3 is built from 13 residues. Trimming took 5 bases from V and 7 from J, leaving 14 bases between them. Germline V CDR1 and CDR2: SEHNR, FQNEAQ (reference sequence). CDR3 DNA: TGTGCCAGCAGCCCAGGGACCGAAGGGACCCAGTACTTC. Translating it yields CASSPGTEGTQYF.

Concerning this clonotype itself: A much larger clone lies a single base off, so this may be a read error. The DNA of the CDR3 is TGTGCCAGCAGTTTTAACAGGGGTCACACCGGGGAGCTGTTTTTT. It translates to CASSFNRGHTGELFF. The J gene is TRBJ2-2, the V gene TRBV27; 7 bases fit TRBD1. This CDR3 spans 15 amino acids. From germline, CDR1 is MNHEY and CDR2 SMNVEV (reference sequence). V shed 3 bases, J shed 3 bases, and the junction held 4 bases outside the gene matches.

This clonotype was picked up a small number of times. The genes are TRBV18 and TRBJ2-3, with 12 bases that match TRBD2. The CDR3 runs to 16 residues. CDR1 is KGHSH and CDR2 is LQKENI in the germline V gene. V trimming: 3 bases; J trimming: 3 bases; junction bases outside the gene matches: 4. This CDR3 is CASSPLTSGSTDTQYF. The CDR3 DNA is TGTGCCAGCTCACCGCTGACTAGCGGGAGTACAGATACGCAGTATTTT.

This clonotype was counted ten times or more. The chain carries TRBV7-9 and TRBJ1-1; 10 bases map to TRBD1. V lost 1 base to trimming and J lost 6 bases; unmatched junction nucleotides: 5. This CDR3 spans 15 amino acids. The V gene's germline CDR1 is SEHNR and CDR2 FQNEAQ (reference sequence). The CDR3 loop reads CASSLGQGARAEAFF. The DNA for the CDR3 is TGTGCCAGCAGCTTAGGACAGGGGGCGCGGGCTGAAGCTTTCTTT. Full variable domain (rest looked up from reference TRBV7-9 and TRBJ1-1): DTGVSQNPRHKITKRGQNVTFRCDPISEHNRLYWYRQTLGQGPEFLTYFQNEAQLEKSRLLSDRFSAERPKGSFSTLEIQRTEQGDSAMYLCASSLGQGARAEAFFGQGTRLTVV.

J is TRBJ2-5 and V is TRBV2; the D is unclear. With 5 bases removed from V and 1 base from J, the gap between germline ends came to 5 bases. CDR3 length: 12 amino acids. Germline V gives CDR1 SNHLY, CDR2 FYNNEI. In nucleotides, the CDR3 is TGTGCCAGCAGTAACCTCCAAGAGACCCAGTACTTC. This codes for CASSNLQETQYF.

Only a few counts were recorded for this clonotype. The CDR3 nucleotides are TGTGCCAGCTCACCAGAGCGTACCAACACTGAAGCTTTCTTT. It codes for CASSPERTNTEAFF. The chain has TRBV18 and TRBJ1-1; no reliable D call. The CDR3 length is 14 residues. V shed 2 bases and J shed 2 bases, with 9 bases lying between them. The germline gives CDR1 KGHSH, CDR2 LQKENI. Filled out from reference TRBV18 and TRBJ1-1, the complete variable domain reads NAGVMQNPRHLVRRRGQEARLRCSPMKGHSHVYWYRQLPEEGLKFMVYLQKENIIDESGMPKERFSAEFPKEGPSILRIQQVVRGDSAAYFCASSPERTNTEAFFGQGTRLTVV.

The CDR3 here is CASSFSQDGYTF. CDR3 nucleotide sequence: TGTGCCAGCAGCTTTAGCCAGGATGGCTACACCTTC. This chain joins TRBV11-2 and TRBJ1-2; D is uncertain. V shed 3 bases and J shed 6 bases, with 8 bases lying between them. The CDR3 has 12 residues. CDR1 and CDR2 from the germline V gene are SGHAT and FQNNGV.